This T cell receptor (beta chain) was retrieved from a study of cytomegalovirus exposure and HLA in healthy donors. Study-wide findings and caveats: Follow-up analysis later connected one missense variant in DCLRE1C with trimming of TCR beta V- and J-genes. With DRB1 most and HLA-C fewest, TCR association rates differed between HLA loci in a later analysis.

Regarding this clone: Its antigen remains unknown.

V was pared by 1 base and J by 5 bases, with 8 bases between. Germline V CDR1 and CDR2: WNHNN, SYGVQD (reference sequence). CDR3 length: 13 amino acids. Primers for the PCR totalled 60 Vbeta and 13 Jbeta. Sequencing was performed with immunoSEQ multiplex PCR; in TCRdb, only in-frame clones are kept and a portion is missing. The data show 150,000 to 200,000 clones, around 80% seen once. The sequenced material came from PBMCs. This chain connects TRBV10-1 to TRBJ1-2; D gene uncertain. The receptor's source is a male donor in good health and CMV-seronegative. CDR3 DNA sequence: TGCGCCAGCAGTGAGTTACAGAAGTATGGCTACACCTTC. Encoded protein: CASSELQKYGYTF.